Shown below are 27 T cell receptor beta chains from a single sample sequenced in a study of blood T cell repertoires in COVID-19. Measured with immunoSEQ multiplex PCR; TCRdb has only the in-frame clones, and not every one. Here the sample spans approximately 90,000 clones, around 80% being singletons. Input material: peripheral blood. Every receptor here comes from a man between 65 and 85 years old with acute or convalescent COVID-19.

In its sample, this clone was seen a few times. The chain joins TRBV2 to TRBJ1-2, with 9 bases identical to TRBD1. The CDR3 extends over 14 amino acids. The V segment lost 6 bases and the J segment 7 bases; nucleotides outside the gene matches: 9. Germline assignment: CDR1 SNHLY and CDR2 FYNNEI. CDR3 coding DNA: TGTGCCAGCAGGATCATACAGGGGGCAGGTGGCTACACCTTC. It encodes CASRIIQGAGGYTF.

The chain is built from TRBV5-1 and TRBJ1-4; unclear D gene. The CDR3 spans 14 residues. The V end lost 0 bases, the J end lost 0 bases, and 3 bases lay between the germline ends. Per the germline V gene, CDR1 is SGHRS and CDR2 is YFSETQ. This CDR3 reads CASSLGTTNEKLFF. The CDR3 DNA reads TGCGCCAGCAGCTTGGGTACAACTAATGAAAAACTGTTTTTT.

The chain joins TRBV29-1 to TRBJ2-1; TRBD2 aligns across 14 bases. The CDR3 totals 14 residues. Germline CDR1 SQVTM, CDR2 ANQGSEA. The V and J ends lost 7 bases and 7 bases, in that order; junction bases with no gene match: 6. The DNA for the CDR3 is TGCAGCGCCGGACTAGCGGGGGGCCTAAATGAGCAGTTCTTC. Translated: CSAGLAGGLNEQFF.

The chain couples TRBV15 to TRBJ2-3, with a weak D call TRBD1 (6 bases). There are 16 residues in the CDR3. CDR1 and CDR2 from the germline V gene are LNHNV and YYDKDF (reference sequence). The V end was cut by 1 base, the J end by 1 base, with 12 bases between. The chain's CDR3 is CATSRALSGGTDTQYF. Written as DNA, the CDR3 is TGTGCCACCAGCAGAGCGCTTTCAGGGGGCACAGATACGCAGTATTTT.

The V call is TRBV10-2, the J call TRBJ2-7; tentatively, D is TRBD1 (5 bases). CDR1 is WSHSY and CDR2 is SAAADI in the germline V gene. V lost 8 bases and J lost 5, with 13 bases in between. The CDR3 length is 12 residues. The CDR3 is CASGSGWNEQYF. CDR3 DNA: TGCGCCAGCGGTTCAGGGTGGAACGAGCAGTACTTC.

V and J are TRBV2 and TRBJ2-5; TRBD2 aligns across 16 bases. This CDR3 comprises 16 residues. V lost 7 bases, J lost 6 bases, and 8 bases stayed unmatched. Germline-derived CDR1 and CDR2 are SNHLY and FYNNEI. The CDR3 spells CASNPGLAGGRKTQYF. The CDR3 DNA follows: TGTGCCAGCAATCCGGGACTAGCGGGGGGGCGAAAGACCCAGTACTTC.

This clone was counted a few times. This rearrangement joins TRBV4-1 to TRBJ2-1; D is possibly TRBD1 (5 bases). The V gene lost 2 bases and the J gene lost 8 bases, with 7 bases spanning the gap. The CDR3 is 12 amino acids. Germline lookup yields CDR1 MGHRA and CDR2 YSYEKL. Here the CDR3 DNA reads TGCGCCAGCAGCCAAACAGGTGATGAGCAGTTCTTC. Translating gives CASSQTGDEQFF.

The chain employs TRBV5-6 and TRBJ1-2; TRBD1 is a possible D gene (6 bases). The CDR3 loop spans 15 amino acids. CDR1 is SGHDT, CDR2 YYEEEE, per germline. Trimming removed 4 bases from V and 4 bases from J, with 17 bases in between. Written as DNA, the CDR3 is TGTGCCAGCAGCAACGGGGACACTCTTTTCTATGGCTACACCTTC. Encoded protein: CASSNGDTLFYGYTF. The full variable domain, with the rest looked up from reference TRBV5-6 and TRBJ1-2, is DAGVTQSPTHLIKTRGQQVTLRCSPKSGHDTVSWYQQALGQGPQFIFQYYEEEERQRGNFPDRFSGHQFPNYSSELNVNALLLGDSALYLCASSNGDTLFYGYTFGSGTRLTVV.

V and J are TRBV11-2 and TRBJ1-3, with 7 bases aligning to TRBD1. V lost 5 bases and J lost 2; bases outside the gene matches: 6. CDR1 and CDR2 from the germline V gene are SGHAT and FQNNGV. There are 15 residues in the CDR3. The CDR3 DNA reads as TGTGCCAGCAGCCTCAGGGGGGTTACTGGAAACACCATATATTTT. It yields the protein CASSLRGVTGNTIYF.

This chain joins TRBV18 and TRBJ1-1; D possibly corresponds to TRBD1 (6 bases). Between the trimmed V and J ends, which lost 3 bases and 1 base, there was a span of 15 bases. CDR3 length: 16 residues. Germline CDR1 KGHSH, CDR2 LQKENI. CDR3 sequence: CASSPRGGHRNTEAFF. The CDR3 DNA is TGTGCCAGCTCACCCCGAGGGGGACATCGGAACACTGAAGCTTTCTTT.

This clone showed up just once. The V call is TRBV18, the J call TRBJ1-2; D is unresolved. The V gene lost 5 bases and the J gene lost 6 bases, with 19 bases spanning the gap. The CDR3 is 15 residues long. Per germline, CDR1 KGHSH and CDR2 LQKENI. The CDR3 DNA sequence: TGTGCCAGCTCAACCCCCCGGGGTAAAATCGATGGCTACACCTTC. Its protein is CASSTPRGKIDGYTF.

This sequence joins TRBV5-8 and TRBJ2-3; 9 bases map to TRBD1. Germline V CDR1 and CDR2: SGHTS, YDEGEE. The CDR3 length is 18 residues. Losses at the gene ends were 0 bases for V and 1 base for J; bases not matched to a gene: 9. CDR3 residues: CASSLGTGGFSGTDTQYF. In nucleotides, the CDR3 is TGTGCCAGCAGCTTGGGAACAGGGGGCTTTTCAGGCACAGATACGCAGTATTTT.

This chain uses TRBV28 with TRBJ2-1, with 10 bases fitting TRBD2. CDR3 length: 18 residues. V lost 4 bases, J lost 6 bases, and 15 bases stayed unmatched. Per the germline V gene, CDR1 is MDHEN and CDR2 is SYDVKM. The CDR3 DNA reads TGTGCCAGCAGTTCCAACCTCCCAGCGGGGGGGCGGGTCAATGAGCAGTTCTTC. It translates to CASSSNLPAGGRVNEQFF.

The chain uses TRBV7-9 and TRBJ2-7; no firm D call. Germline lookup yields CDR1 SEHNR and CDR2 FQNEAQ (reference sequence). Trimming removed 5 bases from V and 3 bases from J, with 11 bases in between. This CDR3 region has 13 residues. CDR3 sequence reads: CASSPRGDYEQYV. In DNA form, the CDR3 reads TGTGCCAGCAGCCCCCGCGGTGACTACGAGCAGTACGTC.

The V call is TRBV5-1, the J call TRBJ1-2, with D unresolved. Germline V gene data show CDR1 as SGHRS and CDR2 as YFSETQ. This CDR3 contains 14 residues. Trimming took off 0 bases at V and 7 bases at J, with 13 bases between the two ends. CDR3 DNA sequence: TGCGCCAGCAGCTTGGAAGCGACCAAATCTGGCTACACCTTC. Its protein product is CASSLEATKSGYTF.

The rearrangement links TRBV4-1 to TRBJ2-7, with no clear D. Germline values: CDR1 MGHRA, CDR2 YSYEKL. Trimming removed 1 base from V and 7 bases from J, with 14 bases in between. The length of the CDR3 is 14 residues. The CDR3 region is CASSQVAAPSEQYF. CDR3 sequence (DNA): TGCGCCAGCAGCCAAGTCGCGGCGCCGAGTGAGCAGTACTTC.

The V and J genes are TRBV5-1 and TRBJ2-7; 9 bases are a match to TRBD2. Germline CDR1 SGHRS, CDR2 YFSETQ. The CDR3 totals 18 residues. With 0 bases clipped from V and 0 bases from J, the junction kept 10 bases outside the gene matches. For the CDR3, the DNA is TGCGCCAGCAGCTTGGCCGAATTAGCGGGGGCCAGCTCCTACGAGCAGTACTTC. Residues: CASSLAELAGASSYEQYF.

This chain links TRBV7-8 with TRBJ2-1, with 9 nucleotides matching TRBD1. Germline V CDR1 and CDR2: SGHVS, FQNEAQ. The CDR3 has 16 residues. The J segment lost 7 bases and the V segment lost 6 bases, leaving 13 bases of the junction unmatched. CDR3 nucleotide sequence: TGTGCCAGCAGAGTGATAAAGGGACAGGGCGGGAATGAGCAGTTCTTC. Translation: CASRVIKGQGGNEQFF.

The rearrangement joins TRBV28 to TRBJ1-5; TRBD1 might be the D (5 bases). CDR3 length: 16 residues. Trimming stripped 1 base from V and 4 bases from J, with 14 bases between. Germline V gives CDR1 MDHEN, CDR2 SYDVKM. The CDR3 here is CASSLLRGSKNQPQHF. The CDR3 DNA reads as TGTGCCAGCAGTTTATTAAGGGGCAGTAAGAATCAGCCCCAGCATTTT.

The chain recombines TRBV21-1 with TRBJ2-1; TRBD1, the table's D call, was not compared with the DNA. TRBV21-1 is marked as a pseudogene. The CDR3 length is 16 residues. The CDR3 loop is CASSPGWDSDYNEKFF. CDR3 in DNA: TGTGCCAGCAGCCCGGGGTGGGACAGTGATTACAATGAAAAGTTCTTC.

V is TRBV2 and J is TRBJ2-2; D possibly corresponds to TRBD1 (7 bases). Germline loops: CDR1 SNHLY, CDR2 FYNNEI. This CDR3 has 15 residues. The V gene lost 5 bases and the J gene lost 6 bases, with 16 bases spanning the gap. The CDR3 here is CASSYSRGEAGELFF. The DNA of the CDR3 is TGTGCCAGCAGTTATTCCAGGGGGGAGGCCGGGGAGCTGTTTTTT.

The chain couples TRBV11-2 to TRBJ1-2, with TRBD1 matching over 7 bases. The germline gives CDR1 SGHAT, CDR2 FQNNGV. Trimming cost V 0 bases and J 4 bases; bases outside gene matches: 8. The CDR3 consists of 16 residues. The CDR3 DNA follows: TGTGCCAGCAGCTTAGATCGAGCAGGGGGAGGCTATGGCTACACCTTC. This translates into CASSLDRAGGGYGYTF.

This clone was detected a few times. This chain links TRBV19 with TRBJ2-1; no clear D. The V gene's germline CDR1 is LNHDA and CDR2 SQIVND (reference sequence). V was cut by 7 bases and J by 0 bases, with 13 bases left in between. The CDR3 is 15 amino acids. The CDR3 nucleotides read TGTGCCAGTAACCCGTCGAGCGCCTCCTACAATGAGCAGTTCTTC. The encoded protein is CASNPSSASYNEQFF. Full variable domain (missing parts from reference TRBV19 and TRBJ2-1): DGGITQSPKYLFRKEGQNVTLSCEQNLNHDAMYWYRQDPGQGLRLIYYSQIVNDFQKGDIAEGYSVSREKKESFPLTVTSAQKNPTAFYLCASNPSSASYNEQFFGPGTRLTVL.

This chain connects TRBV20-1 to TRBJ2-1; 9 nucleotides align to TRBD2. CDR1 is DFQATT and CDR2 is SNEGSKA in the germline V gene (reference sequence). The CDR3 runs 10 residues. The CDR3 protein is CCGGANEQFF. The CDR3 nucleotides are TGCTGCGGGGGGGCGAATGAGCAGTTCTTC.

J is TRBJ2-3 and V is TRBV10-3, with 11 bases that match TRBD2. Germline V CDR1 and CDR2: ENHRY, SYGVKD. V gave up 4 bases and J gave up 4 bases; unmatched junction bases: 7. This CDR3 has 16 residues. The CDR3 loop is CAISVRSGGAPDTQYF. Written as DNA, the CDR3 is TGTGCCATCAGTGTCCGTAGCGGGGGGGCGCCAGATACGCAGTATTTT.

The rearrangement joins TRBV6-1 to TRBJ2-7; 8 bases are a match to TRBD1. Trimming removed 2 bases from V and 4 bases from J; junction bases left unmatched: 4. CDR3 size: 14 residues. Germline V gene sequence: CDR1 MNHNS, CDR2 SASEGT. This chain's CDR3 is CASSERTGPYEQYV. The CDR3 DNA reads as TGTGCCAGCAGTGAAAGGACAGGGCCATACGAGCAGTACGTC.

The CDR3 nucleotides are TGTGCCAGCAGTTTATCGAAGCCGCCGGGCACTGAAGCTTTCTTT. Translation: CASSLSKPPGTEAFF. The chain carries TRBV27 and TRBJ1-1; no clear D. The germline CDR1 and CDR2 sequences are MNHEY and SMNVEV (reference sequence). V lost 0 bases and J 4 bases, leaving 12 bases between the germline ends. This CDR3 is 15 amino acids long.